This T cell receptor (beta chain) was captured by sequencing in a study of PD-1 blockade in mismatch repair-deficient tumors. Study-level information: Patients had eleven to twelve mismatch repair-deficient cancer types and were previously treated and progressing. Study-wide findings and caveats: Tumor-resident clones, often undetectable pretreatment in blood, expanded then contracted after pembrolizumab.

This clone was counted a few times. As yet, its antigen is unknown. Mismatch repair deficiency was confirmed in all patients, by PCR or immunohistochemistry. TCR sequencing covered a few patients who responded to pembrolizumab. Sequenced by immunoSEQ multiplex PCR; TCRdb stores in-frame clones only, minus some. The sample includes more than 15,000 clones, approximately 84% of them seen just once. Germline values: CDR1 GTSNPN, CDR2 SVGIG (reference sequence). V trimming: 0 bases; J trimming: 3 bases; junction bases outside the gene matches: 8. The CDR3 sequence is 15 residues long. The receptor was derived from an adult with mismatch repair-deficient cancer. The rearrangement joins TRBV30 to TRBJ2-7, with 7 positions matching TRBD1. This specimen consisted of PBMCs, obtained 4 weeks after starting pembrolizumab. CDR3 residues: CAWSVPRQGIYEQYF. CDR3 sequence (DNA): TGTGCCTGGAGTGTCCCCCGACAGGGTATCTACGAGCAGTACTTC.